The 16 T cell receptor beta chains below come from one sample, sequenced in a study of T cell responses to AZD1222 COVID-19 vaccine. Sequencing used immunoSEQ multiplex PCR; TCRdb keeps in-frame clones, though not all of them. The sample has around 120,000 clones, about 90% seen once. The source material was peripheral blood, sampled on day 0 of AZD1222 vaccination. The receptors stem from an adult in good health.

In regard to this clone: This CDR3 is also generated by other DNA sequences in the sample. The gene calls are TRBV14 and TRBJ1-1, with D perhaps TRBD1 (5 bases). The CDR3 is 15 amino acids. Between the trimmed V and J ends, which lost 4 bases and 0 bases, there was a span of 12 bases. Germline values: CDR1 SGHDN, CDR2 FVKESK. CDR3: CASSPRGAMNTEAFF. The CDR3 DNA is TGTGCCAGCAGCCCCCGTGGGGCCATGAACACTGAAGCTTTCTTT.

The chain carries TRBV5-4 and TRBJ1-1; D is undetermined. V was cut by 0 bases and J by 1 base, with 10 bases left in between. The CDR3 loop spans 15 amino acids. Germline V gives CDR1 SGHNT, CDR2 YYREEE (reference sequence). The CDR3 spells CASSLDPEENTEAFF. The CDR3 coding sequence is TGTGCCAGCAGCTTGGACCCAGAAGAGAACACTGAAGCTTTCTTT.

J is TRBJ2-2 and V is TRBV5-1; 8 bases are shared with TRBD1. Germline CDR1 reads SGHRS; CDR2 reads YFSETQ. Trimming removed 4 bases from V and 3 bases from J; junction bases left unmatched: 8. The CDR3 spans 16 residues. The CDR3 DNA reads as TGCGCCAGCAGCATGACAGGGGTGTTGGACACCGGGGAGCTGTTTTTT. This gives the protein CASSMTGVLDTGELFF.

V usage is TRBV28 and J usage is TRBJ1-1; the match to TRBD1 covers 8 bases. Germline V gene sequence: CDR1 MDHEN, CDR2 SYDVKM. The CDR3 has 13 amino acids. J lost 6 bases, V lost 5 bases, and 5 bases had no gene match. CDR3 in amino acids: CASSTDRVAEAFF. In nucleotides, the CDR3 is TGTGCCAGCAGTACGGACAGGGTCGCTGAAGCTTTCTTT.

This sequence joins TRBV5-1 and TRBJ2-3; no reliable D call. CDR3 length equals 18 residues. Germline V gene data show CDR1 as SGHRS and CDR2 as YFSETQ. V lost 5 bases to trimming and J lost 0 bases, with 22 bases between them. The CDR3 sequence is CASRQTGKHGPSTDTQYF. The CDR3 DNA reads TGCGCCAGCAGACAAACCGGAAAACACGGGCCTAGCACAGATACGCAGTATTTT.

This rearrangement joins TRBV28 to TRBJ1-1; D uncertain. CDR3 size: 11 residues. V lost 4 bases and J 2 bases, leaving 2 bases between the germline ends. The germline gives CDR1 MDHEN, CDR2 SYDVKM. CDR3: CASSSNTEAFF. CDR3 bases: TGTGCCAGCAGTTCTAACACTGAAGCTTTCTTT.

The chain couples TRBV27 to TRBJ2-3; D is possibly TRBD1 (6 bases). This CDR3 has 16 residues. Germline V gene lookup returns CDR1 MNHEY and CDR2 SMNVEV (reference sequence). Deletions cut 1 base from V and 2 bases from J, with 13 bases between. The CDR3 bases are TGTGCCAGCAGTTTATACACCGGACAGATCACAGATACGCAGTATTTT. This translates into CASSLYTGQITDTQYF.

A note on this clone: The identical CDR3 is also encoded by other nucleotide sequences in the sample. The chain employs TRBV2 and TRBJ2-7; D call uncertain. CDR3 length: 11 amino acids. V lost 4 bases to trimming and J lost 3 bases, with 4 bases between them. Germline loops: CDR1 SNHLY, CDR2 FYNNEI. The CDR3 DNA reads as TGTGCCAGCAGTGTTAGCTACGAGCAGTACTTC. Protein product: CASSVSYEQYF. Full variable domain (rest looked up from reference TRBV2 and TRBJ2-7): EPEVTQTPSHQVTQMGQEVILRCVPISNHLYFYWYRQILGQKVEFLVSFYNNEISEKSEIFDDQFSVERPDGSNFTLKIRSTKLEDSAMYFCASSVSYEQYFGPGTRLTVT.

The genes are TRBV18 and TRBJ2-2; 10 nucleotides align to TRBD1. This CDR3 is built from 17 residues. The germline gives CDR1 KGHSH, CDR2 LQKENI. V was clipped by 4 bases and J by 4 bases; unmatched bases: 9. The CDR3 protein is CASSRTRQGAATGELFF. The CDR3 DNA reads TGTGCCAGCTCACGTACTCGACAGGGGGCGGCCACCGGGGAGCTGTTTTTT.

The chain has TRBV2 and TRBJ2-7, with D possibly TRBD1 on 5 matching bases. The germline V gene encodes CDR1 SNHLY and CDR2 FYNNEI. The length of the CDR3 is 14 residues. With 7 bases removed from V and 1 base from J, the gap between germline ends came to 14 bases. DNA for the CDR3: TGTGCCAGCACCGGACACCCCTCTTCCTACGAGCAGTACTTC. It codes for CASTGHPSSYEQYF.

V and J are TRBV3-1 (or the pseudogene TRBV3-2) and TRBJ1-4, with no clear D. CDR1 and CDR2 (germline): LGHDT, YNNKEL (reference sequence). CDR3 size: 17 residues. V gave up 4 bases and J gave up 0 bases, with 15 bases separating them. In nucleotides, the CDR3 is TGTGCCAGCAGCCGCCTTGGGAGGTTTGCAACTAATGAAAAACTGTTTTTT. Its protein product is CASSRLGRFATNEKLFF.

V is TRBV10-2 and J is TRBJ1-6; D is uncertain. Germline lookup yields CDR1 WSHSY and CDR2 SAAADI. The CDR3 spans 12 residues. With 2 bases removed from V and 10 bases from J, the gap between germline ends came to 6 bases. The CDR3 protein is CASSESSSPLHF. The CDR3 DNA reads TGCGCCAGCAGTGAGAGCAGCTCACCCCTCCACTTT.

The chain employs TRBV18 and TRBJ2-3; tentatively, D is TRBD1 (6 bases). V was cut by 8 bases and J by 0 bases, with 18 bases left in between. The length of the CDR3 is 16 residues. Germline CDR1 reads KGHSH; CDR2 reads LQKENI. CDR3 bases: TGTGCCAGCACAGGGCTTGTAAGATTCAGCACAGATACGCAGTATTTT. It is translated as CASTGLVRFSTDTQYF.

The V and J genes are TRBV3-1 (or the pseudogene TRBV3-2) and TRBJ2-7, with D possibly TRBD2 on 5 matching bases. This CDR3 is built from 14 residues. Germline assignment: CDR1 LGHDT and CDR2 YNNKEL (reference sequence). V shed 0 bases and J shed 3 bases, with 9 bases lying between them. CDR3 region: CASSQDFRGYEQYF. CDR3 nucleotides: TGTGCCAGCAGCCAAGATTTTCGGGGCTACGAGCAGTACTTC.

V gene TRBV7-6 combines with J gene TRBJ2-2; D is unclear. In germline, CDR1 is SGHVS, CDR2 FNYEAQ. The CDR3 sequence is 16 residues long. V lost 0 bases, J lost 1 base, and 9 bases lay in between. CDR3 loop: CASSLAGLLNTGELFF. Written as DNA, the CDR3 is TGTGCCAGCAGCTTAGCCGGGCTGTTGAACACCGGGGAGCTGTTTTTT.

Worth noting for this clone: Other DNA sequences in the sample encode the same CDR3. The chain carries TRBV4-1 and TRBJ1-1, with no clear D. The CDR3 length is 14 residues. Trimming took 1 base from V and 0 from J, leaving 6 bases between them. CDR1 is MGHRA and CDR2 is YSYEKL in the germline V gene. The CDR3 sequence is CASSQGPMNTEAFF. The CDR3 DNA reads as TGCGCCAGCAGCCAAGGCCCTATGAACACTGAAGCTTTCTTT.